This T cell receptor beta chain was retrieved from a study of T cells in Graves' hyperthyroidism and ophthalmopathy. Study-wide findings and caveats: Blood also held most thyroid clonotypes expanded beyond 0.001.

What was amplified from RNA transcripts were TCR beta CDR3 regions. The study used the HTBI primer set for a first-round RT-PCR of the TCR CDR3. A single record per CDR3 protein comes from TCRdb applying MiXCR to the multiplex PCR reads. The table lists approximately 620,000 distinct CDR3 sequences, roughly 13% of them singletons. This clonotype was seen more than once but under ten times. The antigen remains unidentified. Patients were aged 18 to 65, had disease duration under 2 months, and had newly diagnosed hyperthyroidism. Extraction of PBMCs used 7.5 to 10 ml of fresh peripheral blood. The V end was cut by 1 base, the J end by 4 bases, with 8 bases between. The V gene's germline CDR1 is SGHRS and CDR2 YFSETQ. This CDR3 region has 14 residues.

V usage is TRBV5-1 and J usage is TRBJ1-4, with no clear D. The source material was blood. The TCR originated in a woman under 40 with Graves' hyperthyroidism that later progressed to Graves' ophthalmopathy. CDR3 loop: CASSLSQLNEKLFF. The CDR3 coding sequence is TGCGCCAGCAGCTTGAGCCAGCTTAATGAAAAACTGTTTTTT.